A single sample gave rise to the 7 T cell receptor beta chains below, sequenced in a study of blood T cell repertoires in COVID-19. The table came from immunoSEQ multiplex PCR; TCRdb's copy has only in-frame clones and leaves some out. The sample records about 310,000 clones, 80% to 90% being singletons. Sequences were obtained from peripheral blood. These receptors originate from a man aged 50 or older with active or convalescent COVID-19.

The chain carries TRBV18 and TRBJ1-4; a possible D gene is TRBD1 (6 bases). V gave up 1 base and J gave up 7 bases, with 13 bases separating them. This CDR3 contains 15 residues. The germline CDR1 and CDR2 sequences are KGHSH and LQKENI. Here the CDR3 reads CASSPQGGEGEKLFF. The CDR3 DNA sequence: TGTGCCAGCTCACCACAAGGGGGAGAAGGTGAAAAACTGTTTTTT.

The chain is built from TRBV29-1 and TRBJ2-3, with D maybe TRBD1 (7 bases). Trimming removed 7 bases from V and 5 bases from J, with 16 bases in between. The V gene's germline CDR1 is SQVTM and CDR2 ANQGSEA. The CDR3 loop spans 13 amino acids. The CDR3 spells CSERGQGGDTQYF. The CDR3 DNA reads as TGCAGCGAGAGGGGGCAGGGAGGAGATACGCAGTATTTT.

This sequence joins TRBV7-2 and TRBJ1-1; TRBD1 might be the D (5 bases). From germline, CDR1 is SGHTA and CDR2 FQGNSA. V lost 3 bases and J lost 5, with 10 bases in between. The CDR3 consists of 13 residues. For the CDR3, the DNA is TGTGCCAGCAGCTTGTCAGGGTTAACTGAAGCTTTCTTT. This encodes CASSLSGLTEAFF. Complete variable domain (other parts from reference TRBV7-2 and TRBJ1-1): GAGVSQSPSNKVTEKGKDVELRCDPISGHTALYWYRQSLGQGLEFLIYFQGNSAPDKSGLPSDRFSAERTGGSVSTLTIQRTQQEDSAVYLCASSLSGLTEAFFGQGTRLTVV.

The chain has TRBV5-1 and TRBJ2-1; TRBD2 matches at 10 bases. The ends lost 5 bases at V and 6 bases at J; junction bases unmatched: 11. Looked up from germline, CDR1 is SGHRS and CDR2 is YFSETQ. The CDR3 spans 16 residues. This chain's CDR3 is CASRNSPGLATNEQFF. The CDR3 DNA is TGCGCCAGCAGAAACAGTCCGGGACTAGCGACCAATGAGCAGTTCTTC.

The chain carries TRBV24-1 and TRBJ2-1; possibly TRBD2 for D (5 bases). V was clipped by 5 bases and J by 10 bases, with 14 bases between them. Germline V CDR1 and CDR2: KGHDR, SFDVKD. The CDR3 is 13 residues long. The DNA for the CDR3 is TGTGCCACCAGTGCAAAAGGACGGGGAGAGCAGTTCTTC. Protein: CATSAKGRGEQFF.

The chain has TRBV30 and TRBJ1-2, with 7 bases lining up with TRBD1. The CDR3 has 14 amino acids. V lost 4 bases, J lost 6 bases, and 11 bases stayed unmatched. Germline V gives CDR1 GTSNPN, CDR2 SVGIG (reference sequence). CDR3 protein: CAWIPPEGANGYTF. The CDR3 nucleotides read TGTGCCTGGATTCCTCCCGAGGGGGCGAATGGCTACACCTTC. Full variable domain (outside the CDR3, taken from reference TRBV30 and TRBJ1-2): SQTIHQWPATLVQPVGSPLSLECTVEGTSNPNLYWYRQAAGRGLQLLFYSVGIGQISSEVPQNLSASRPQDRQFILSSKKLLLSDSGFYLCAWIPPEGANGYTFGSGTRLTVV.

The V and J genes are TRBV11-2 and TRBJ2-2; possible D gene TRBD1, 5 bases. The CDR3 is 16 amino acids. Germline lookup yields CDR1 SGHAT and CDR2 FQNNGV. The ends were cut back, 1 base at V and 1 base at J, with 10 bases in the middle. In DNA form, the CDR3 reads TGTGCCAGCAGCTTAGCAGGGTGGGGGAACACCGGGGAGCTGTTTTTT. Translating gives CASSLAGWGNTGELFF.